A selection of T cell receptor beta chains follows, all from one sample in a study of identical twins. TCRdb redid the calling of the 5' RACE reads with MiXCR, one entry per CDR3 protein. The sample lists approximately 530,000 distinct CDR3 sequences, around 24% occurring once. This sample also belongs to another study, concerning yellow fever vaccine responses in identical twins.

Specimen: CD4+ T cells sorted from blood. These receptors came from a young woman in good health. Each CDR3 is given with its conserved first and last residue. A D gene is named only where the DNA matches it firmly. Not all rows give a size; the values are once, few, many and, for expanded clones, a class.

d_call clone_size j_call v_call cdr3_aa cdr3_nt
- - TRBJ1-1 TRBV19 CASSPEPPGNTEAFF TGTGCCAGTAGTCCCGAACCCCCAGGGAACACTGAAGCTTTCTTT
TRBD2 - TRBJ2-5 TRBV14 CASSQSSGRGTQYF TGTGCCAGCAGCCAATCTAGCGGGAGAGGGACCCAGTACTTC
- - TRBJ2-2 TRBV7-9 CASHGLITGELFF TGTGCCAGCCACGGGCTTATCACCGGGGAGCTGTTTTTT
- - TRBJ2-4 TRBV11-2 CASSSAGWVAKNIQYF TGTGCCAGCAGCTCGGCAGGGTGGGTGGCCAAAAACATTCAGTACTTC
TRBD1 few TRBJ2-2 TRBV5-1 CASRTGRDGELFF TGCGCCAGTAGGACAGGGAGAGACGGGGAGCTGTTTTTT
- - TRBJ2-1 TRBV12-3/TRBV12-4 CASRAGAGSYNEQFF TGTGCCAGCAGGGCAGGTGCGGGCTCCTACAATGAGCAGTTCTTC
TRBD2 - TRBJ2-1 TRBV7-3 CASETSGNFYNEQFF TGTGCCAGCGAAACTAGCGGGAACTTCTACAATGAGCAGTTCTTC
- - TRBJ2-3 TRBV4-2 CASSRAGGTDTQYF TGTGCCAGCAGCCGAGCGGGTGGCACAGATACGCAGTATTTT
- few TRBJ2-5 TRBV20-1 CSARTAAALGETQYF TGCAGTGCTAGAACCGCTGCGGCTCTGGGGGAGACCCAGTACTTC
- - TRBJ2-5 TRBV4-2 CASSPGTPNQETQYF TGTGCCAGCAGCCCGGGGACCCCCAACCAAGAGACCCAGTACTTC
TRBD2 - TRBJ2-3 TRBV28 CASRNLAGVYQSPTDTQYF TGTGCCAGCAGGAATCTAGCGGGAGTATATCAGAGCCCGACAGATACGCAGTATTTT
- - TRBJ2-3 TRBV10-3 CAISQNTDTQYF TGTGCCATCAGTCAAAACACAGATACGCAGTATTTT
TRBD2 - TRBJ2-7 TRBV7-3 CASSVRAGAPYEQYF TGTGCCAGCAGCGTTCGAGCGGGAGCACCCTACGAGCAGTACTTC
- few TRBJ2-1 TRBV10-3 CAISESPLTLARGSYNEQFF TGTGCCATCAGTGAGTCGCCCCTAACTCTAGCGAGGGGCTCCTACAATGAGCAGTTCTTC
- - TRBJ2-2 TRBV12-3/TRBV12-4 CASSARPGRAANTGELFF TGTGCCAGCAGTGCACGACCGGGGCGCGCTGCGAACACCGGGGAGCTGTTTTTT
- - TRBJ1-1 TRBV20-1 CSARDVAKNTEAFF TGCAGTGCTAGAGATGTGGCAAAGAACACTGAAGCTTTCTTT
- - TRBJ2-2 TRBV3-1 CASRPQVVGELFF TGTGCCAGCAGACCACAAGTTGTCGGGGAGCTGTTTTTT
- - TRBJ2-3 TRBV27 CASSLWRDSDTQYF TGTGCCAGCAGTTTATGGCGGGACTCAGATACGCAGTATTTT
TRBD2 many TRBJ2-1 TRBV11-2 CASSSRLAGGLSYNEQFF TGTGCCAGCAGCTCGAGACTAGCGGGGGGGCTCTCCTACAATGAGCAGTTCTTC
- - TRBJ2-5 TRBV20-1 CSAGNQETQYF TGCAGTGCTGGCAACCAAGAGACCCAGTACTTC
- - TRBJ2-2 TRBV12-3/TRBV12-4 CASSLGEGNTGELFF TGTGCCAGCAGTTTAGGAGAGGGGAACACCGGGGAGCTGTTTTTT
TRBD2 - TRBJ2-3 TRBV7-9 CASSLGGLAGRTDTQYF TGTGCCAGCAGCTTAGGCGGACTAGCGGGCCGTACAGATACGCAGTATTTT
- many TRBJ2-3 TRBV5-1 CASSGGSTDTQYF TGCGCCAGCAGCGGTGGGAGCACAGATACGCAGTATTTT
TRBD2 few TRBJ2-1 TRBV6-1 CASSERLAGLLNEQFF TGTGCCAGCAGTGAACGACTAGCGGGATTACTCAATGAGCAGTTCTTC
TRBD1 few TRBJ2-2 TRBV12-3/TRBV12-4 CASRGTGWYTGELFF TGTGCCAGCAGGGGGACAGGGTGGTACACCGGGGAGCTGTTTTTT
TRBD2 - TRBJ2-2 TRBV15 CATSTPPGLAGGLNTGELFF TGTGCCACCAGCACCCCCCCAGGACTAGCGGGGGGACTAAACACCGGGGAGCTGTTTTTT
- - TRBJ2-5 TRBV7-2 CASSFGGSQQRGSQYF TGTGCCAGCAGCTTTGGGGGGTCCCAACAACGGGGGTCCCAGTACTTC
TRBD1 few TRBJ1-2 TRBV29-1 CSVGTGILYGYTF TGCAGCGTTGGGACAGGAATTCTCTATGGCTACACCTTC
- few TRBJ2-2 TRBV7-2 CAHRRENTGELFF TGTGCCCACAGACGGGAGAACACCGGGGAGCTGTTTTTT
- - TRBJ2-7 TRBV20-1 CSARSARTTREQYF TGCAGTGCTAGATCTGCGCGGACTACTAGGGAGCAGTACTTC
- few TRBJ1-1 TRBV12-3/TRBV12-4 CASQGKMWGAFF TGTGCCAGCCAGGGGAAAATGTGGGGAGCTTTCTTT
TRBD1 - TRBJ2-1 TRBV5-8 CASSGQGWSTNNEQFF TGTGCCAGCAGCGGACAGGGGTGGTCAACTAACAATGAGCAGTTCTTC
TRBD1 - TRBJ2-3 TRBV6-2/TRBV6-3 CASRIPGTATGTDTQYF TGTGCCAGCAGGATCCCCGGGACAGCCACTGGCACAGATACGCAGTATTTT
TRBD1 - TRBJ2-7 TRBV12-3/TRBV12-4 CASSFRQGTYEQYF TGTGCCAGCAGTTTTCGACAGGGGACCTACGAGCAGTACTTC
TRBD1 few TRBJ2-1 TRBV24-1 CATSDPGQGGTYNEQFF TGTGCCACCAGTGATCCCGGACAGGGGGGCACCTACAATGAGCAGTTCTTC
- few TRBJ2-2 TRBV5-1 CASSLEPVNTGELFF TGCGCCAGCAGCTTGGAGCCGGTTAACACCGGGGAGCTGTTTTTT
TRBD2 - TRBJ2-2 TRBV5-5 CASSPLAGTNTGELFF TGTGCCAGCAGCCCCCTAGCGGGTACGAACACCGGGGAGCTGTTTTTT
- few TRBJ2-5 TRBV12-3/TRBV12-4 CASSFSAGRETQYF TGTGCCAGCAGTTTTTCAGCTGGTAGGGAGACCCAGTACTTC
TRBD1 - TRBJ1-2 TRBV7-6 CASSPPAGGNYGYTF TGTGCCAGCAGCCCGCCGGCAGGGGGAAACTATGGCTACACCTTC
- few TRBJ1-6 TRBV9 CASSSSGTDNSPLHF TGTGCCAGCAGCTCGTCCGGGACCGATAATTCACCCCTCCACTTT
- many TRBJ2-6 TRBV18 CASSPQGTGANVLTF TGTGCCAGCTCACCCCAGGGAACTGGGGCCAACGTCCTGACTTTC